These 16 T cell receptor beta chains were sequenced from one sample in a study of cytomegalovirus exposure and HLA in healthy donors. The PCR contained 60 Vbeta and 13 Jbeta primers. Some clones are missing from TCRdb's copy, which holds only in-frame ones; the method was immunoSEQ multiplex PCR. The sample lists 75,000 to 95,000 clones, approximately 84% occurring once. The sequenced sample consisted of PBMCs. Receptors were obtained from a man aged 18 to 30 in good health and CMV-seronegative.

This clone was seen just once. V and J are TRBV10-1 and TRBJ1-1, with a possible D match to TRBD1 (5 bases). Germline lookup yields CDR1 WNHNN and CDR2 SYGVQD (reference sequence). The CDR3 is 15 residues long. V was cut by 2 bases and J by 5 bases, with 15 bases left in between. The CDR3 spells CASSEQGWGRTEAFF. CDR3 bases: TGCGCCAGCAGTGAGCAGGGATGGGGGAGGACTGAAGCTTTCTTT.

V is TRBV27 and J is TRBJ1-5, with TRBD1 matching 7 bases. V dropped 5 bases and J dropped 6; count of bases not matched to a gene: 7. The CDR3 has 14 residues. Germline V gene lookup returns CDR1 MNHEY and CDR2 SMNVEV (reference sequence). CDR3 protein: CASSATGVGQPQHF. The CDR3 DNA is TGTGCCAGCAGTGCCACAGGGGTTGGTCAGCCCCAGCATTTT.

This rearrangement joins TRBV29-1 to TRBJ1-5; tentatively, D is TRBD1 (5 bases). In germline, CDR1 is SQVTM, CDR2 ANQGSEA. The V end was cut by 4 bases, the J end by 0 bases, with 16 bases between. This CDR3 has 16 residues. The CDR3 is CSVVFSGGGSNQPQHF. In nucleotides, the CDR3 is TGCAGCGTTGTTTTCTCCGGCGGGGGTAGCAATCAGCCCCAGCATTTT.

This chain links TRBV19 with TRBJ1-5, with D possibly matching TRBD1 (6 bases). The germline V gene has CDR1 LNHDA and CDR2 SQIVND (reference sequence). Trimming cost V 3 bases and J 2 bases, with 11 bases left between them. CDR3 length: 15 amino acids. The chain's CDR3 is CASSIDRLGNQPQHF. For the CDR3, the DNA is TGTGCCAGTAGTATCGACAGGTTGGGCAATCAGCCCCAGCATTTT.

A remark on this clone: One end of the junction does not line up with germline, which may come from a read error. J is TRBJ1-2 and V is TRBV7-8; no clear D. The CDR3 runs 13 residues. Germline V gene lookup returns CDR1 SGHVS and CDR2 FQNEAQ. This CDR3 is CASSPETGYGQFF. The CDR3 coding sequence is TGTGCCAGCAGCCCCGAGACGGGATATGGCCAATTCTTC.

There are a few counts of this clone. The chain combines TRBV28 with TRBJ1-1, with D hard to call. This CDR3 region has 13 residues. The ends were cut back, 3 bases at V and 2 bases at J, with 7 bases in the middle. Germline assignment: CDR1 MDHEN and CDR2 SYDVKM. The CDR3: CASSFNLNTEAFF. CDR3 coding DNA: TGTGCCAGCAGTTTTAACCTAAACACTGAAGCTTTCTTT.

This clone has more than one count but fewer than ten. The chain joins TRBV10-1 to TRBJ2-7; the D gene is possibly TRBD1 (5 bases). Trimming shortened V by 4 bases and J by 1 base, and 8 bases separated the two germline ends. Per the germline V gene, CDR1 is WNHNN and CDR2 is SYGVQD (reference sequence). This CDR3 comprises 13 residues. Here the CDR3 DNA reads TGCGCCAGCAGTGCTGCAGGGTCCTACGAGCAGTACTTC. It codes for CASSAAGSYEQYF.

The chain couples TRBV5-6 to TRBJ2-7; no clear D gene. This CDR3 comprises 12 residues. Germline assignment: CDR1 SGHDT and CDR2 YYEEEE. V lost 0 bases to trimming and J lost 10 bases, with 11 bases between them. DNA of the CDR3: TGTGCCAGCAGCTTGGCGGTCACCCGTCAGTACTTC. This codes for CASSLAVTRQYF.

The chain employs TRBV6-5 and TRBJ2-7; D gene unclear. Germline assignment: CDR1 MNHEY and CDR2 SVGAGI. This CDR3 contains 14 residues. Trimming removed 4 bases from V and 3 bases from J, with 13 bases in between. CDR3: CASSLPGLFYEQYF. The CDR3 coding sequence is TGTGCCAGCAGTTTACCCGGGTTGTTCTACGAGCAGTACTTC.

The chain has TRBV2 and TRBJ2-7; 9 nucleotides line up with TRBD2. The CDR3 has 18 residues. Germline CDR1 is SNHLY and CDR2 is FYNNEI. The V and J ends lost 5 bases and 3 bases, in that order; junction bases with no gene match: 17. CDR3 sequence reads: CASSNPRGRVGIHYEQYF. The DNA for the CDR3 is TGTGCCAGCAGTAACCCCCGCGGGAGGGTTGGTATTCACTACGAGCAGTACTTC. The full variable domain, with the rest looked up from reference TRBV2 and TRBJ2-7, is EPEVTQTPSHQVTQMGQEVILRCVPISNHLYFYWYRQILGQKVEFLVSFYNNEISEKSEIFDDQFSVERPDGSNFTLKIRSTKLEDSAMYFCASSNPRGRVGIHYEQYFGPGTRLTVT.

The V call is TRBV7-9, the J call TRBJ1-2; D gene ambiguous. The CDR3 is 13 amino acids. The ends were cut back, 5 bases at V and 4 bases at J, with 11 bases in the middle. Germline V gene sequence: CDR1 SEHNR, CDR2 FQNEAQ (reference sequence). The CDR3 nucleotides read TGTGCCAGCAGCCGAGGGATGGCCTATGGCTACACCTTC. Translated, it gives CASSRGMAYGYTF.

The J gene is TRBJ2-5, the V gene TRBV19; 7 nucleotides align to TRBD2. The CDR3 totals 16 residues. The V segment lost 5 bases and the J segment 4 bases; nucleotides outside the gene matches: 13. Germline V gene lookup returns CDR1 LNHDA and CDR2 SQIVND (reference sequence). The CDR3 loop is CASSPQRGDGGETQYF. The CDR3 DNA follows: TGTGCCAGTAGTCCCCAACGGGGGGATGGAGGAGAGACCCAGTACTTC.

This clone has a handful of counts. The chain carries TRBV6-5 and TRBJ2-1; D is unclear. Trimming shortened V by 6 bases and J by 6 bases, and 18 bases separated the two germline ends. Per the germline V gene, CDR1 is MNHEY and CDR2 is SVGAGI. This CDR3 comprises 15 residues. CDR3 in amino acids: CASRRGGRLSNEQFF. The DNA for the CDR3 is TGTGCCAGCAGACGAGGCGGTAGGTTATCCAATGAGCAGTTCTTC.

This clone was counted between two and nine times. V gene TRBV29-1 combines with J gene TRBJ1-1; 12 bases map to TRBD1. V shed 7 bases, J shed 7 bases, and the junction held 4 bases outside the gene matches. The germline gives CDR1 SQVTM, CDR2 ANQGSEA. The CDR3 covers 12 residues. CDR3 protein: CSAGQGAVEAFF. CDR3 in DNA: TGCAGCGCGGGACAGGGGGCTGTTGAAGCTTTCTTT. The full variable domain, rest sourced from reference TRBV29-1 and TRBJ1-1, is SAVISQKPSRDICQRGTSLTIQCQVDSQVTMMFWYRQQPGQSLTLIATANQGSEATYESGFVIDKFPISRPNLTFSTLTVSNMSPEDSSIYLCSAGQGAVEAFFGQGTRLTVV.

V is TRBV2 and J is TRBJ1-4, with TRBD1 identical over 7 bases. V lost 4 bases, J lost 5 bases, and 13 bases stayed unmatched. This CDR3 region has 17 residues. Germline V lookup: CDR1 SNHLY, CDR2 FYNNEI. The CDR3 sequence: CASSVQGSGQRNEKLFF. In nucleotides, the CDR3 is TGTGCCAGCAGTGTTCAGGGGTCGGGACAGAGGAATGAAAAACTGTTTTTT.

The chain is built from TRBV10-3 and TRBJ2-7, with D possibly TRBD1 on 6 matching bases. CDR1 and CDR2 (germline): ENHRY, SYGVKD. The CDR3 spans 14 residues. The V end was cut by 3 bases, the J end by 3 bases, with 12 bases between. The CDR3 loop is CAISDQGKVYEQYF. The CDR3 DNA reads TGTGCCATCAGTGACCAGGGGAAGGTCTACGAGCAGTACTTC.